This T cell receptor (beta chain) was documented in a study of T cell responses to AZD1222 COVID-19 vaccine. The assay was immunoSEQ multiplex PCR, and TCRdb's table has in-frame clones only and misses some. The sample lists 150,000 to 200,000 clones, more than 75% occurring once. V was pared by 10 bases and J by 3 bases, with 8 bases of the junction left unmatched. Germline values: CDR1 SGHNT, CDR2 YYREEE (reference sequence). This CDR3 has 14 amino acids. The rearrangement links TRBV5-4 to TRBJ2-5, with 11 bases fitting TRBD2. The TCR originated in an adult who received the AZD1222 COVID-19 vaccine. The sequencing here drew on peripheral blood, taken 28 days after the second AZD1222 dose. As DNA, the CDR3 is TGTGCCTCTTCGCCGGGACTAGCGGAAGAGACCCAGTACTTC. This sequence encodes CASSPGLAEETQYF.